The sequence of this TCR beta chain was determined in a study of T cells after yellow fever vaccination. Study in general: SMART-Seq v4 Ultra Low Input handled preparation of low-cell-number fractions. Study-wide results and caveats: Few clonotypes appeared in both CD4 and CD8 compartments. The study noted that FACS-sorted repertoires could contain abundant clonotypes contaminating from the bulk population.

Trimming took off 0 bases at V and 1 base at J, with 9 bases between the two ends. CDR1 is SGHVS, CDR2 FQNEAQ, per germline. This CDR3 comprises 15 residues. TCR cDNA, made by 5'RACE template switching, carried an added universal primer site and UMIs. TCRdb ran MiXCR on the 5' RACE reads and lists one entry per CDR3 protein. This table holds some 560,000 distinct CDR3 sequences, roughly a sixth found once. Concerning this clonotype itself: Antigen unknown.

The J gene is TRBJ1-1, the V gene TRBV7-8; possibly TRBD1 for D (5 bases). Sample: PBMCs, taken 5 days after the first yellow fever vaccination. The origin of this receptor is a man aged 18 to 30 who received the YFV17D yellow fever vaccine. The DNA for the CDR3 is TGTGCCAGCAGCTTAGCTGGACACCCGAACACTGAAGCTTTCTTT. This translates into CASSLAGHPNTEAFF.